Listed here is a single T cell receptor beta chain. This CDR3 is built from 16 residues. CDR1 and CDR2 (germline): DFQATT, SNEGSKA (reference sequence). The V end was cut by 3 bases, the J end by 1 base, with 18 bases between. The data originate from a study of blood T cells in healthy people across ages. A second PCR of about 7 to 12 cycles used a sample-barcoded 5' primer and a J-beta primer mix. Each cDNA molecule received a tag from a template-switch adaptor that had 12 random nucleotides. One entry per CDR3 protein, called by TCRdb with MiXCR from the 5' RACE reads. The table has 1,500,000 or so distinct CDR3 sequences, approximately 59% seen once.

The TCR originated in a man aged 18 to 35 in good health. Material: blood. The J gene is TRBJ1-1, the V gene TRBV20-1; D is unclear. DNA of the CDR3: TGCAGTGCTAGGACCTATTCAGGCGCCGGGAACACTGAAGCTTTCTTT. It is translated as CSARTYSGAGNTEAFF.